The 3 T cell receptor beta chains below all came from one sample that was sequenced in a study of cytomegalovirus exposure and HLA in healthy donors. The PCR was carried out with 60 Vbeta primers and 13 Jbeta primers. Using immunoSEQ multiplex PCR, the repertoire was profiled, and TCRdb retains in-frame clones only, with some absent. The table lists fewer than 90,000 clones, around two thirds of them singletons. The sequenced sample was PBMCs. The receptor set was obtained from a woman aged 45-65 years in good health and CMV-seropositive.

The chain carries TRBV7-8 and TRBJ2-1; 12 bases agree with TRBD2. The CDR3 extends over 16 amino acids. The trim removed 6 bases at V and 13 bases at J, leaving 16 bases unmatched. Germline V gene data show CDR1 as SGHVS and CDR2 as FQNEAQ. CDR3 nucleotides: TGTGCCAGCAGATCTGGGGTCGGACTAGCGGGAACCGTACAGTTCTTC. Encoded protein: CASRSGVGLAGTVQFF. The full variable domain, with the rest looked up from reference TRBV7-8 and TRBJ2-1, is GAGVSQSPRYKVAKRGQDVALRCDPISGHVSLFWYQQALGQGPEFLTYFQNEAQLDKSGLPSDRFFAERPEGSVSTLKIQRTQQEDSAVYLCASRSGVGLAGTVQFFGPGTRLTVL.

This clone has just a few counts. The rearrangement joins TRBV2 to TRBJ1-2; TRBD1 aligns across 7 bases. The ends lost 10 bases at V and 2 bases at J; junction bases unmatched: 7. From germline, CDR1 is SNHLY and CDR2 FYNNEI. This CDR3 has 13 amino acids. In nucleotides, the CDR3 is TGTGCCACTTACCTGGACAGGAACTATGGCTACACCTTC. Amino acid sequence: CATYLDRNYGYTF.

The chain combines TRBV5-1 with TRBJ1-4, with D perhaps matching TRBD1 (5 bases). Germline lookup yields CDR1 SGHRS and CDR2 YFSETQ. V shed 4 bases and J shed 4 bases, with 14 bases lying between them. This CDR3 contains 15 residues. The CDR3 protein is CASSKGASLNEKLFF. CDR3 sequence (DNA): TGCGCCAGCAGCAAAGGGGCGAGTCTTAATGAAAAACTGTTTTTT. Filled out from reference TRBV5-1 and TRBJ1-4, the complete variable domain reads KAGVTQTPRYLIKTRGQQVTLSCSPISGHRSVSWYQQTPGQGLQFLFEYFSETQRNKGNFPGRFSGRQFSNSRSEMNVSTLELGDSALYLCASSKGASLNEKLFFGSGTQLSVL.